The 20 T cell receptor beta chains given below trace back to one sample, sequenced in a study of blood T cell repertoires in COVID-19. Libraries were prepared by immunoSEQ multiplex PCR; TCRdb keeps only in-frame clonotypes and omits some of them. The repertoire holds approximately 440,000 clones, with around 88% as singletons. The sample was peripheral blood. All receptors come from a woman between 45 and 60 years old with COVID-19, enrolled during active disease.

J is TRBJ2-7 and V is TRBV7-9; 7 bases align to TRBD1. This CDR3 has 14 amino acids. Germline assignment: CDR1 SEHNR and CDR2 FQNEAQ (reference sequence). J was trimmed by 3 bases and V by 3 bases; bases with no gene match: 5. CDR3 protein: CASSFGQEDYEQYF. CDR3 bases: TGTGCCAGCAGCTTCGGACAGGAAGACTACGAGCAGTACTTC.

The chain combines TRBV7-9 with TRBJ1-1; perhaps TRBD1 as D (5 bases). This CDR3 is 17 amino acids long. Trimming took 3 bases from V and 0 from J, leaving 17 bases between them. Per the germline V gene, CDR1 is SEHNR and CDR2 is FQNEAQ (reference sequence). The CDR3 DNA sequence: TGTGCCAGCAGCTTGGGATACCAACAGGTCTTGAACACTGAAGCTTTCTTT. This encodes CASSLGYQQVLNTEAFF.

This clone was detected a few times. This sequence joins TRBV4-1 and TRBJ2-7; perhaps TRBD1 as D (5 bases). The V end was cut by 4 bases, the J end by 2 bases, with 12 bases between. The germline V gene has CDR1 MGHRA and CDR2 YSYEKL. The CDR3 runs to 14 residues. Written as DNA, the CDR3 is TGCGCCAGCAGCCGAACGACAGAAACCTACGAGCAGTACTTC. The encoded protein is CASSRTTETYEQYF.

The V and J genes are TRBV3-1 (or the pseudogene TRBV3-2) and TRBJ1-2, with TRBD1 matching 8 bases. The CDR3 extends over 21 amino acids. With 1 base clipped from V and 5 bases from J, the junction kept 24 bases outside the gene matches. Per germline, CDR1 LGHDT and CDR2 YNNKEL (reference sequence). CDR3 nucleotides: TGTGCCAGCAGCCAAGGAGGAGGACGGGGTCTCATGGACAGGGCGTTGTATGGCTACACCTTC. Translating it yields CASSQGGGRGLMDRALYGYTF.

The chain is built from TRBV9 and TRBJ2-3; 8 bases align to TRBD1. Germline V gives CDR1 SGDLS, CDR2 YYNGEE. Trimming at V came to 2 bases and at J to 0 bases, leaving 2 bases not matched to a gene. There are 15 residues in the CDR3. CDR3 bases: TGTGCCAGCAGCGTGGGACAGGCAAGCACAGATACGCAGTATTTT. Protein sequence: CASSVGQASTDTQYF.

The CDR3: CASSLDGTLISNEQFF. CDR3 coding DNA: TGTGCCAGCAGCTTGGATGGGACTTTAATTTCCAATGAGCAGTTCTTC. The chain uses TRBV5-6 and TRBJ2-1; maybe TRBD2 (6 bases). The CDR3 length is 16 residues. V gave up 0 bases and J gave up 6 bases, with 16 bases separating them. Germline lookup yields CDR1 SGHDT and CDR2 YYEEEE.

The table lists this clone with a few counts. The chain couples TRBV7-9 to TRBJ1-1; no reliable D call. V dropped 3 bases and J dropped 0 bases, with 8 bases sitting between them. The CDR3 sequence is 14 residues long. Germline V gene data show CDR1 as SEHNR and CDR2 as FQNEAQ (reference sequence). The CDR3 protein is CASSLGFMNTEAFF. CDR3 in DNA: TGTGCCAGCAGCTTGGGCTTCATGAACACTGAAGCTTTCTTT.

The chain employs TRBV9 and TRBJ1-1; D possibly corresponds to TRBD1 (5 bases). Germline lookup yields CDR1 SGDLS and CDR2 YYNGEE. Trimming removed 4 bases at V and 1 base at J, with 11 bases between. The CDR3 length is 14 residues. The DNA for the CDR3 is TGTGCCAGCAGCTTCATAGGGGCGAACACTGAAGCTTTCTTT. Translating it yields CASSFIGANTEAFF.

In DNA form, the CDR3 reads TGTGCCATCAGTTCCGGGACAGGGAATGACTATGGCTACACCTTC. Its protein product is CAISSGTGNDYGYTF. This chain connects TRBV10-3 to TRBJ1-2; 9 bases are a match to TRBD1. Germline trimming cut 5 bases from V and 3 bases from J; bases unmatched to any gene: 7. The CDR3 extends over 15 amino acids. Looked up from germline, CDR1 is ENHRY and CDR2 is SYGVKD.

The chain employs TRBV6-5 and TRBJ1-2, with 11 nucleotides matching TRBD1. The germline gives CDR1 MNHEY, CDR2 SVGAGI. The CDR3 loop spans 15 amino acids. V lost 6 bases and J lost 4; bases outside the gene matches: 7. The CDR3 here is CASSNRDRGTYGYTF. CDR3 DNA sequence: TGTGCCAGCAGCAATAGGGACAGGGGGACCTATGGCTACACCTTC.

This clone appeared a single time. The chain uses TRBV27 and TRBJ2-2, with no clear D. CDR1 and CDR2 from the germline V gene are MNHEY and SMNVEV (reference sequence). The V end lost 6 bases, the J end lost 0 bases, and 11 bases lay between the germline ends. The CDR3 has 15 amino acids. CDR3 sequence reads: CASRSDTTNTGELFF. In DNA form, the CDR3 reads TGTGCCAGCAGATCCGACACGACGAACACCGGGGAGCTGTTTTTT.

The CDR3 DNA is TGCAGTGCTAGTAACACCTTCTATGGCTACACCTTC. Protein: CSASNTFYGYTF. The gene calls are TRBV20-1 and TRBJ1-2; no clear D gene. This CDR3 is built from 12 residues. Trimming pared 3 bases from V and 4 bases from J, leaving 9 bases between. Germline V gene sequence: CDR1 DFQATT, CDR2 SNEGSKA (reference sequence).

The CDR3 loop reads CASSLGADQPQHF. CDR3 DNA sequence: TGTGCCAGCAGTTTAGGGGCAGATCAGCCCCAGCATTTT. V gene TRBV27 combines with J gene TRBJ1-5, with D possibly being TRBD1 (5 bases). V lost 2 bases and J lost 5, with 7 bases in between. Germline V CDR1 and CDR2: MNHEY, SMNVEV (reference sequence). This CDR3 is 13 amino acids long.

The CDR3 loop reads CAWRRTGGGGYTF. The CDR3 DNA is TGTGCCTGGAGGAGGACGGGCGGAGGTGGCTACACCTTC. The rearrangement joins TRBV30 to TRBJ1-2, with D hard to call. The CDR3 is 13 amino acids. The germline gives CDR1 GTSNPN, CDR2 SVGIG (reference sequence). Between the trimmed V and J ends, which lost 3 bases and 7 bases, there was a span of 15 bases.

V gene TRBV6-5 combines with J gene TRBJ1-1; possibly TRBD1 for D (6 bases). The ends were cut back, 8 bases at V and 1 base at J, with 14 bases in the middle. The CDR3 is 14 amino acids. Germline lookup yields CDR1 MNHEY and CDR2 SVGAGI. This chain's CDR3 is CASGRGAGNTEAFF. CDR3 coding DNA: TGTGCCAGCGGCAGGGGCGCGGGGAACACTGAAGCTTTCTTT.

This CDR3 reads CASRRTGVFIPEAFF. CDR3 sequence (DNA): TGTGCCAGCAGACGCACAGGGGTTTTTATTCCTGAAGCTTTCTTT. The chain links TRBV6-5 to TRBJ1-1; TRBD1 aligns across 7 bases. Germline CDR1 MNHEY, CDR2 SVGAGI. The CDR3 runs to 15 residues. The ends lost 6 bases at V and 6 bases at J; junction bases unmatched: 13.

V and J are TRBV6-4 and TRBJ1-5; D remains unclear. CDR1 is MRHNA and CDR2 is SNTAGT in the germline V gene. With 8 bases removed from V and 2 bases from J, the gap between germline ends came to 10 bases. CDR3 length equals 13 residues. The DNA of the CDR3 is TGTGCCAGCGCCCAGGAGGGCAATCAGCCCCAGCATTTT. This sequence encodes CASAQEGNQPQHF.

This chain uses TRBV5-4 with TRBJ1-2, with D possibly being TRBD1 (5 bases). V was trimmed by 2 bases and J by 7 bases, leaving 15 bases between them. The CDR3 covers 14 residues. The germline V gene encodes CDR1 SGHNT and CDR2 YYREEE (reference sequence). CDR3 sequence reads: CASSFMGRGRGYTF. CDR3 DNA: TGTGCCAGCAGCTTCATGGGGCGAGGTCGTGGCTACACCTTC. Full variable domain (outside the CDR3, taken from reference TRBV5-4 and TRBJ1-2): ETGVTQSPTHLIKTRGQQVTLRCSSQSGHNTVSWYQQALGQGPQFIFQYYREEENGRGNFPPRFSGLQFPNYSSELNVNALELDDSALYLCASSFMGRGRGYTFGSGTRLTVV.

Points on this clone: Other DNA sequences within the sample encode an identical CDR3. The chain links TRBV29-1 to TRBJ2-7; 8 positions agree with TRBD1. Germline V gene lookup returns CDR1 SQVTM and CDR2 ANQGSEA. The length of the CDR3 is 12 residues. V lost 2 bases, J lost 5 bases, and 2 bases stayed unmatched. The DNA of the CDR3 is TGCAGCGTTGAACAGGGGGCGAACGAGCAGTACTTC. Translated: CSVEQGANEQYF.

This chain connects TRBV19 to TRBJ2-2; tentatively, D is TRBD2 (5 bases). The germline gives CDR1 LNHDA, CDR2 SQIVND (reference sequence). The V gene lost 9 bases and the J gene lost 3 bases, with 20 bases spanning the gap. This CDR3 region has 16 residues. CDR3 region: CASASRDSIDTGELFF. The CDR3 DNA is TGTGCCAGCGCCTCCCGGGATTCCATCGACACCGGGGAGCTGTTTTTT.